The rows below give T cell receptor beta chains drawn from one sample of a study of blood T cells in healthy people across ages. TCRdb redid the calling of the 5' RACE reads with MiXCR, one entry per CDR3 protein. The table lists more than 800,000 distinct CDR3 sequences, around 45% of them singletons. Specimen: blood. These receptor sequences come from a woman aged 55-69 years in good health. CDR3s include the opening cysteine and the closing phenylalanine or tryptophan. Fields, in order: J gene, clone size, V gene, CDR3 length, D gene, CDR3 DNA, CDR3 protein. A D gene is named only where the DNA matches it firmly. Clone size, where shown, is once, few, many, or a class for clones that have expanded.

J gene: TRBJ2-4
clone size: few
V gene: TRBV27
CDR3 length: 17
D gene: NA
CDR3 DNA: TGTGCCAGCAGCCCCCGGGACGTGAAAATAGCCAAAAACATTCAGTACTTC
CDR3 protein: CASSPRDVKIAKNIQYF

J gene: TRBJ2-1
clone size: NA
V gene: TRBV5-1
CDR3 length: 13
D gene: NA
CDR3 DNA: TGCGCCAGCAGCTTGGCTGGATTCGATGAGCAGTTCTTC
CDR3 protein: CASSLAGFDEQFF

J gene: TRBJ2-7
clone size: NA
V gene: TRBV20-1
CDR3 length: 14
D gene: TRBD1
CDR3 DNA: TGCAGTGCCTCCGGGACAGGGGGGACCTACGAGCAGTACTTC
CDR3 protein: CSASGTGGTYEQYF

J gene: TRBJ2-1
clone size: NA
V gene: TRBV3-1
CDR3 length: 16
D gene: NA
CDR3 DNA: TGTGCCAGCAGCCAGGGACACCCGAGCTCCTACAATGAGCAGTTCTTC
CDR3 protein: CASSQGHPSSYNEQFF

J gene: TRBJ1-5
clone size: few
V gene: TRBV10-3
CDR3 length: 14
D gene: TRBD1
CDR3 DNA: TGTGCCATCAGGTCGGACAGGGGGAATCAGCCCCAGCATTTT
CDR3 protein: CAIRSDRGNQPQHF

J gene: TRBJ1-1
clone size: NA
V gene: TRBV4-1
CDR3 length: 16
D gene: NA
CDR3 DNA: TGCGCCAGCAGCCTAACTACGGAGGGCATGAACACTGAAGCTTTCTTT
CDR3 protein: CASSLTTEGMNTEAFF

J gene: TRBJ2-2
clone size: few
V gene: TRBV10-3
CDR3 length: 13
D gene: NA
CDR3 DNA: TGTGCCATCAGTGGAGCCCCCGGCGGGGAGCTGTTTTTT
CDR3 protein: CAISGAPGGELFF

J gene: TRBJ2-5
clone size: NA
V gene: TRBV5-1
CDR3 length: 13
D gene: NA
CDR3 DNA: TGCGCCAGCAGCTCGAAGACAGAAGAGACCCAGTACTTC
CDR3 protein: CASSSKTEETQYF

J gene: TRBJ2-7
clone size: NA
V gene: TRBV5-6
CDR3 length: 14
D gene: TRBD1
CDR3 DNA: TGTGCCAGCAGCTCCGGGACAGGATTCCACGAGCAGTACTTC
CDR3 protein: CASSSGTGFHEQYF

J gene: TRBJ2-7
clone size: few
V gene: TRBV10-3
CDR3 length: 16
D gene: TRBD2
CDR3 DNA: TGTGCCATCATGGGAAGCGGGAGGGACAGCTCCTACGAGCAGTACTTC
CDR3 protein: CAIMGSGRDSSYEQYF

J gene: TRBJ1-4
clone size: NA
V gene: TRBV12-3/TRBV12-4
CDR3 length: 13
D gene: NA
CDR3 DNA: TGTGCCAGCAGGCCCGGGGGTAATGAAAAACTGTTTTTT
CDR3 protein: CASRPGGNEKLFF

J gene: TRBJ2-1
clone size: many
V gene: TRBV4-2
CDR3 length: 17
D gene: TRBD2
CDR3 DNA: TGTGCCAGCAGCCAAGATCGTAAGACTAGCGGGAGAAATGAGCAGTTCTTC
CDR3 protein: CASSQDRKTSGRNEQFF

J gene: TRBJ2-3
clone size: NA
V gene: TRBV5-1
CDR3 length: 15
D gene: TRBD1
CDR3 DNA: TGCGCCAGCAGCCCGGAGACAGGGCGCACAGATACGCAGTATTTT
CDR3 protein: CASSPETGRTDTQYF

J gene: TRBJ2-7
clone size: NA
V gene: TRBV9
CDR3 length: 15
D gene: TRBD2
CDR3 DNA: TGTGCCAGCAGCGTAGCTGAGCGGGGTCCCTTCGAGCAGTACTTC
CDR3 protein: CASSVAERGPFEQYF

J gene: TRBJ2-7
clone size: NA
V gene: TRBV21-1
CDR3 length: 16
D gene: NA
CDR3 DNA: TGTGCCAGCAGCAAAGTCCTGACAGGGGGATACTACGAGCAGTACTTC
CDR3 protein: CASSKVLTGGYYEQYF

J gene: TRBJ1-3
clone size: NA
V gene: TRBV6-5
CDR3 length: 14
D gene: NA
CDR3 DNA: TGTGCCAGCAGCCCGCTGACAGGAAGAAACACCATATATTTT
CDR3 protein: CASSPLTGRNTIYF

J gene: TRBJ2-4
clone size: once
V gene: TRBV27
CDR3 length: 14
D gene: NA
CDR3 DNA: TGTGCCAGCAGTGCTACACTAGCTCCTAGGGAGCAGTACTTC
CDR3 protein: CASSATLAPREQYF

J gene: TRBJ2-7
clone size: NA
V gene: TRBV7-8
CDR3 length: 12
D gene: NA
CDR3 DNA: TGTGCCAGCGGGCTAGCGAGTTACGAGCAGTACTTC
CDR3 protein: CASGLASYEQYF

J gene: TRBJ2-1
clone size: many
V gene: TRBV11-1
CDR3 length: 15
D gene: TRBD2
CDR3 DNA: TGTGCCAGCAGCTTAGGGACTAGCGGGAGCAATGAGCAGTTCTTC
CDR3 protein: CASSLGTSGSNEQFF

J gene: TRBJ1-2
clone size: NA
V gene: TRBV29-1
CDR3 length: 16
D gene: TRBD1
CDR3 DNA: TGCAGCGTTGAAAATCAGGGACAGTCATTTAACTATGGCTACACCTTC
CDR3 protein: CSVENQGQSFNYGYTF

J gene: TRBJ2-3
clone size: NA
V gene: TRBV12-3/TRBV12-4
CDR3 length: 14
D gene: NA
CDR3 DNA: TGTGCCAGCAGTTTTCTCCGGGTTGCAGATACGCAGTATTTT
CDR3 protein: CASSFLRVADTQYF

J gene: TRBJ2-5
clone size: NA
V gene: TRBV29-1
CDR3 length: 12
D gene: TRBD2
CDR3 DNA: TGCAGCGTTGTGGGGGGGAAAGAGACCCAGTACTTC
CDR3 protein: CSVVGGKETQYF

J gene: TRBJ2-1
clone size: few
V gene: TRBV2
CDR3 length: 11
D gene: NA
CDR3 DNA: TGTGCCATGACCCAGGCGTATGAGCAGTTCTTC
CDR3 protein: CAMTQAYEQFF

J gene: TRBJ2-5
clone size: NA
V gene: TRBV28
CDR3 length: 16
D gene: TRBD1
CDR3 DNA: TGTGCCAGCAGTTCAATCGGACAGGGACTCCAAGAGACCCAGTACTTC
CDR3 protein: CASSSIGQGLQETQYF

J gene: TRBJ2-7
clone size: NA
V gene: TRBV27
CDR3 length: 14
D gene: TRBD1
CDR3 DNA: TGTGCCAGCAGTTTACCGGACAGGGTCGGGGAGCAGTACTTC
CDR3 protein: CASSLPDRVGEQYF

J gene: TRBJ2-3
clone size: NA
V gene: TRBV5-6
CDR3 length: 17
D gene: TRBD2
CDR3 DNA: TGTGCCAGCAGCTTGGGGGGGGGACTACTTTACACAGATACGCAGTATTTT
CDR3 protein: CASSLGGGLLYTDTQYF

J gene: TRBJ2-1
clone size: NA
V gene: TRBV20-1
CDR3 length: 15
D gene: TRBD2
CDR3 DNA: TGCAGTGCTTCTACTACTAGCGGGAGCATCGATGAGCAGTTCTTC
CDR3 protein: CSASTTSGSIDEQFF

J gene: TRBJ2-7
clone size: NA
V gene: TRBV20-1
CDR3 length: 15
D gene: TRBD2
CDR3 DNA: TGCAGTGCTAGAGGGGCTAGCGGAGGGGTTTACGAGCAGTACTTC
CDR3 protein: CSARGASGGVYEQYF

J gene: TRBJ1-4
clone size: NA
V gene: TRBV6-6
CDR3 length: 15
D gene: NA
CDR3 DNA: TGTGCCAGCAGGCCGACATATGCAACTAATGAAAAACTGTTTTTT
CDR3 protein: CASRPTYATNEKLFF

J gene: TRBJ2-1
clone size: NA
V gene: TRBV7-8
CDR3 length: 17
D gene: TRBD2
CDR3 DNA: TGTGCCAGCAGCGGCAACCTAGCGGGAGATTTTTACAATGAGCAGTTCTTC
CDR3 protein: CASSGNLAGDFYNEQFF

J gene: TRBJ1-2
clone size: NA
V gene: TRBV27
CDR3 length: 15
D gene: TRBD1
CDR3 DNA: TGTGCCAGCAGTAACCGGGACAGGGGGCTCTATGACTACACCTTC
CDR3 protein: CASSNRDRGLYDYTF

J gene: TRBJ2-7
clone size: NA
V gene: TRBV30
CDR3 length: 13
D gene: NA
CDR3 DNA: TGTGCCCGGAGCCCAGGGCGTGGGTACGAGCAGTACTTC
CDR3 protein: CARSPGRGYEQYF

J gene: TRBJ2-1
clone size: NA
V gene: TRBV3-1
CDR3 length: 14
D gene: NA
CDR3 DNA: TGTGCCAGCAGCCAAGAGGCAGGGGACAATGAGCAGTTCTTC
CDR3 protein: CASSQEAGDNEQFF

J gene: TRBJ2-1
clone size: NA
V gene: TRBV20-1
CDR3 length: 14
D gene: TRBD1
CDR3 DNA: TGCAGTGCTACGGACAGGGGGCTTTACAATGAGCAGTTCTTC
CDR3 protein: CSATDRGLYNEQFF

J gene: TRBJ2-7
clone size: few
V gene: TRBV12-3/TRBV12-4
CDR3 length: 16
D gene: TRBD1
CDR3 DNA: TGTGCCAGCAGTTTGGCGCCGGGACAGGGTGCCTACGAGCAGTACTTC
CDR3 protein: CASSLAPGQGAYEQYF

J gene: TRBJ2-3
clone size: NA
V gene: TRBV20-1
CDR3 length: 14
D gene: NA
CDR3 DNA: TGCAGTGCCACCTTTTCCTTTGGAACAGATACGCAGTATTTT
CDR3 protein: CSATFSFGTDTQYF